A selection of T cell receptor beta chains follows, all from one sample in a study of cytomegalovirus exposure and HLA in healthy donors. The assay was immunoSEQ multiplex PCR, and TCRdb's table has in-frame clones only and misses some. The data show a few hundred thousand clones, with roughly 70% seen just once and over 2% held by the top ten. Sequenced input: PBMCs. Every receptor here comes from a female donor in good health and CMV-seronegative. Each CDR3 is given with its conserved first and last residue. The D gene is left open where the match is weak. Expanded clones are given a class, and other clones once, few, many or no size at all.

D gene: TRBD2; V gene: TRBV14; J gene: TRBJ2-3; clone size: -; CDR3 protein: CASSSALAGGGRTQYF; CDR3 DNA: TGTGCCAGCAGCAGCGCACTAGCGGGTGGAGGGCGTACGCAGTATTTT
D gene: -; V gene: TRBV2; J gene: TRBJ2-1; clone size: -; CDR3 protein: CASSRGEGVYNEQFF; CDR3 DNA: TGTGCCAGCAGTCGGGGAGAGGGGGTGTACAATGAGCAGTTCTTC
D gene: TRBD2; V gene: TRBV28; J gene: TRBJ2-1; clone size: -; CDR3 protein: CASRLAGLYNEQFF; CDR3 DNA: TGTGCCAGCAGACTAGCGGGCCTATACAATGAGCAGTTCTTC
D gene: TRBD1; V gene: TRBV6-5; J gene: TRBJ2-5; clone size: -; CDR3 protein: CASSYLTGIQETQYF; CDR3 DNA: TGTGCCAGCAGTTACCTGACAGGGATCCAAGAGACCCAGTACTTC
D gene: TRBD1; V gene: TRBV7-6; J gene: TRBJ1-1; clone size: -; CDR3 protein: CASSLGRGRTRSEAFF; CDR3 DNA: TGTGCCAGCAGCTTGGGAAGGGGGCGAACCAGGTCTGAAGCTTTCTTT
D gene: -; V gene: TRBV28; J gene: TRBJ1-1; clone size: few; CDR3 protein: CASSLKQARSIF; CDR3 DNA: TGTGCCAGCAGTTTAAAACAGGCCCGGTCCATTTTT
D gene: -; V gene: TRBV5-6; J gene: TRBJ2-7; clone size: -; CDR3 protein: CASTQQGSSYEQYF; CDR3 DNA: TGTGCCAGCACTCAACAGGGTAGCTCCTACGAGCAGTACTTC
D gene: TRBD2; V gene: TRBV18; J gene: TRBJ2-1; clone size: few; CDR3 protein: CASSPGLARNEQFF; CDR3 DNA: TGTGCCAGCTCACCGGGACTAGCGCGCAATGAGCAGTTCTTC
D gene: -; V gene: TRBV6-1; J gene: TRBJ2-1; clone size: -; CDR3 protein: CASCPGLSYNEQFF; CDR3 DNA: TGTGCCAGCTGCCCAGGGCTCTCCTACAATGAGCAGTTCTTC
D gene: TRBD2; V gene: TRBV7-3; J gene: TRBJ2-2; clone size: -; CDR3 protein: CASSRTSVNTGELFF; CDR3 DNA: TGTGCCAGCAGCCGGACTAGCGTGAACACCGGGGAGCTGTTTTTT
D gene: TRBD1; V gene: TRBV7-6; J gene: TRBJ2-7; clone size: few; CDR3 protein: CASSLAGTGVEQYF; CDR3 DNA: TGTGCCAGCAGCTTAGCGGGGACAGGTGTCGAGCAGTACTTC
D gene: -; V gene: TRBV15; J gene: TRBJ2-3; clone size: -; CDR3 protein: CATSGLGNLDTQYF; CDR3 DNA: TGTGCCACCAGCGGGCTGGGTAATTTGGATACGCAGTATTTT
D gene: TRBD1; V gene: TRBV10-1; J gene: TRBJ2-3; clone size: -; CDR3 protein: CASSVTGGSDTQYF; CDR3 DNA: TGCGCCAGCAGTGTGACAGGGGGATCAGATACGCAGTATTTT
D gene: -; V gene: TRBV30; J gene: TRBJ2-7; clone size: once; CDR3 protein: CAWSPVSSYEQYF; CDR3 DNA: TGTGCCTGGAGCCCGGTTAGCTCCTACGAGCAGTACTTC
D gene: TRBD2; V gene: TRBV4-1; J gene: TRBJ2-7; clone size: -; CDR3 protein: CASSQAPLAGGGEQYF; CDR3 DNA: TGCGCCAGCAGCCAAGCCCCTCTAGCGGGAGGGGGCGAGCAGTACTTC
D gene: TRBD2; V gene: TRBV19; J gene: TRBJ2-3; clone size: -; CDR3 protein: CASSIAGATDTQYF; CDR3 DNA: TGTGCCAGTAGTATCGCGGGAGCCACAGATACGCAGTATTTT
D gene: -; V gene: TRBV18; J gene: TRBJ1-1; clone size: few; CDR3 protein: CASSPRLTGDTEAFF; CDR3 DNA: TGTGCCAGCTCACCACGCCTGACGGGGGACACTGAAGCTTTCTTT
D gene: TRBD2; V gene: TRBV27; J gene: TRBJ2-7; clone size: few; CDR3 protein: CASSLDTSGSFPQYF; CDR3 DNA: TGTGCCAGCAGTTTAGACACTAGCGGGAGTTTTCCGCAGTACTTC
D gene: -; V gene: TRBV5-4; J gene: TRBJ1-2; clone size: few; CDR3 protein: CASSLSAGANYGYTF; CDR3 DNA: TGTGCCAGCAGCTTGTCGGCAGGGGCGAACTATGGCTACACCTTC
D gene: TRBD2; V gene: TRBV6-5; J gene: TRBJ2-1; clone size: -; CDR3 protein: CATRREGEFEQFF; CDR3 DNA: TGTGCCACGAGGAGGGAGGGAGAATTTGAGCAGTTCTTC
D gene: -; V gene: TRBV27; J gene: TRBJ1-4; clone size: -; CDR3 protein: CASSLGGLGEKLFF; CDR3 DNA: TGTGCCAGCAGTTTAGGAGGACTGGGGGAAAAACTGTTTTTT
D gene: TRBD2; V gene: TRBV11-2; J gene: TRBJ2-3; clone size: -; CDR3 protein: CASSLVDGRTDTQYF; CDR3 DNA: TGTGCCAGCAGCTTAGTCGACGGGAGGACAGATACGCAGTATTTT
D gene: TRBD2; V gene: TRBV10-1; J gene: TRBJ2-3; clone size: -; CDR3 protein: CASSDGSGAGYTDTQYF; CDR3 DNA: TGCGCCAGCAGTGATGGGAGCGGGGCGGGGTACACAGATACGCAGTATTTT
D gene: -; V gene: TRBV18; J gene: TRBJ1-1; clone size: few; CDR3 protein: CASSPIGFRGEATEAFF; CDR3 DNA: TGTGCCAGCTCACCAATTGGGTTCCGCGGGGAGGCCACTGAAGCTTTCTTT
D gene: -; V gene: TRBV29-1; J gene: TRBJ2-7; clone size: -; CDR3 protein: CSVQLSSYEQYF; CDR3 DNA: TGCAGCGTACAGCTCAGCTCCTACGAGCAGTACTTC
D gene: TRBD1; V gene: TRBV6-5; J gene: TRBJ1-2; clone size: -; CDR3 protein: CASTRTGLANYGYTF; CDR3 DNA: TGTGCCAGCACCAGGACAGGTCTAGCTAACTATGGCTACACCTTC
D gene: -; V gene: TRBV9; J gene: TRBJ2-5; clone size: -; CDR3 protein: CASSVVGGAETQYF; CDR3 DNA: TGTGCCAGCAGCGTAGTCGGGGGAGCAGAGACCCAGTACTTC
D gene: -; V gene: TRBV6-5; J gene: TRBJ1-5; clone size: once; CDR3 protein: CASSLTGNGNQPQHF; CDR3 DNA: TGTGCCAGCAGTCTCACAGGGAACGGCAATCAGCCCCAGCATTTT
D gene: -; V gene: TRBV27; J gene: TRBJ2-7; clone size: -; CDR3 protein: CASSLKGSYEQYF; CDR3 DNA: TGTGCCAGCAGTTTAAAGGGGTCCTACGAGCAGTACTTC
D gene: TRBD2; V gene: TRBV6-5; J gene: TRBJ2-7; clone size: -; CDR3 protein: CASSYSGREDSYEQYF; CDR3 DNA: TGTGCCAGCAGTTACTCAGGCCGGGAGGACTCCTACGAGCAGTACTTC
D gene: TRBD2; V gene: TRBV10-2; J gene: TRBJ2-3; clone size: once; CDR3 protein: CASSESTSGVGTDTQYF; CDR3 DNA: TGCGCCAGCAGTGAGTCGACTAGCGGAGTGGGCACAGATACGCAGTATTTT
D gene: TRBD1; V gene: TRBV5-6; J gene: TRBJ2-7; clone size: -; CDR3 protein: CASSLLGQGKDEQYF; CDR3 DNA: TGTGCCAGCAGCTTGTTGGGACAGGGTAAGGACGAGCAGTACTTC
D gene: -; V gene: TRBV10-3; J gene: TRBJ2-7; clone size: -; CDR3 protein: CAISESGGAREQYF; CDR3 DNA: TGTGCCATCAGTGAGTCGGGCGGGGCGCGCGAGCAGTACTTC
D gene: TRBD1; V gene: TRBV7-9; J gene: TRBJ2-7; clone size: -; CDR3 protein: CASSLATQGIVYEQYF; CDR3 DNA: TGTGCCAGCAGCTTAGCGACACAGGGGATTGTCTACGAGCAGTACTTC
D gene: -; V gene: TRBV14; J gene: TRBJ1-3; clone size: -; CDR3 protein: CASRGQGKNTIYF; CDR3 DNA: TGTGCCAGCAGGGGCCAGGGAAAAAACACCATATATTTT
D gene: TRBD1; V gene: TRBV5-1; J gene: TRBJ1-2; clone size: -; CDR3 protein: CASSLEAGGSNGYTF; CDR3 DNA: TGCGCCAGCAGCTTGGAGGCAGGGGGGTCCAATGGCTACACCTTC
D gene: -; V gene: TRBV27; J gene: TRBJ2-3; clone size: -; CDR3 protein: CASSSQGWTDTQYF; CDR3 DNA: TGTGCCAGCAGTTCCCAGGGGTGGACAGATACGCAGTATTTT
D gene: TRBD2; V gene: TRBV4-1; J gene: TRBJ2-1; clone size: -; CDR3 protein: CASSQESSGLYNEQFF; CDR3 DNA: TGCGCCAGCAGCCAAGAAAGTAGCGGGCTTTACAATGAGCAGTTCTTC
D gene: -; V gene: TRBV27; J gene: TRBJ2-5; clone size: -; CDR3 protein: CASSLSLFRTQYF; CDR3 DNA: TGTGCCAGCAGTTTATCACTTTTTCGGACCCAGTACTTC
D gene: -; V gene: TRBV7-9; J gene: TRBJ1-1; clone size: -; CDR3 protein: CSSSFGQIEAFF; CDR3 DNA: TGTTCCAGCAGCTTTGGACAGATTGAAGCTTTCTTT
D gene: TRBD1; V gene: TRBV6-5; J gene: TRBJ1-6; clone size: -; CDR3 protein: CASRSKAGGSPLHF; CDR3 DNA: TGTGCCAGCAGGTCGAAAGCAGGGGGTTCACCCCTCCACTTT
D gene: TRBD1; V gene: TRBV18; J gene: TRBJ2-7; clone size: few; CDR3 protein: CASSPPGTGYSYEQYF; CDR3 DNA: TGTGCCAGCTCACCACCGGGGACAGGTTATTCCTACGAGCAGTACTTC
D gene: TRBD1; V gene: TRBV28; J gene: TRBJ2-1; clone size: few; CDR3 protein: CASRMGAGGKDEQFF; CDR3 DNA: TGTGCCAGCAGGATGGGCGCAGGGGGCAAGGATGAGCAGTTCTTC
D gene: -; V gene: TRBV29-1; J gene: TRBJ2-1; clone size: -; CDR3 protein: CSVALYNEQFF; CDR3 DNA: TGCAGCGTTGCCTTGTACAATGAGCAGTTCTTC
D gene: TRBD2; V gene: TRBV11-3; J gene: TRBJ2-7; clone size: -; CDR3 protein: CASSRFSGRTTYEQYF; CDR3 DNA: TGTGCCAGCAGCCGATTTAGCGGGAGGACCACCTACGAGCAGTACTTC
D gene: TRBD1; V gene: TRBV7-2; J gene: TRBJ2-7; clone size: -; CDR3 protein: CASSSGTGVYEQYF; CDR3 DNA: TGTGCCAGCAGCTCCGGGACAGGGGTCTACGAGCAGTACTTC
D gene: TRBD1; V gene: TRBV18; J gene: TRBJ2-7; clone size: few; CDR3 protein: CASSPTGAQGEQYF; CDR3 DNA: TGTGCCAGCTCGCCGACAGGGGCGCAAGGGGAGCAGTACTTC
D gene: TRBD2; V gene: TRBV4-1; J gene: TRBJ2-7; clone size: -; CDR3 protein: CASSQDLYPSGISYEQYF; CDR3 DNA: TGCGCCAGCAGCCAAGATCTTTACCCTAGCGGGATTTCCTACGAGCAGTACTTC